This T cell receptor (beta chain) was profiled in a study of chemoradiotherapy in HPV16-positive cancers. V was clipped by 8 bases and J by 4 bases; unmatched bases: 13. The germline V gene has CDR1 MDHEN and CDR2 SYDVKM. The CDR3 consists of 15 residues. Assay used: immunoSEQ multiplex PCR; TCRdb lists only in-frame clones, some missing. The profile shows about 25,000 clones, more than 80% of them singletons. The chain links TRBV28 to TRBJ2-7; 8 nucleotides line up with TRBD1. The sample was blood, taken from a patient who underwent chemoradiotherapy. The sequence derives from a human donor with HPV-associated anogenital cancer. CDR3 sequence reads: CASGIRGLIRYEQYF. CDR3 DNA: TGTGCCAGCGGAATCAGGGGGCTCATCAGGTACGAGCAGTACTTC.